The rows below give T cell receptor beta chains drawn from one sample of a study of vaccination and CD4 T cells after COVID-19. Antigen specificity for these receptors is unknown. TCRdb ran MiXCR on the PCR reads and lists one entry per CDR3 protein. The top ten hold roughly a third of the sample, which has fewer than 9,000 distinct CDR3 sequences, about three quarters seen once. Sample: CD4+ T cells from blood, cultured in vitro. Source of these receptors: a human donor who had recovered from COVID-19. CDR3s include the opening cysteine and the closing phenylalanine or tryptophan. The order of the fields is CDR3 DNA, CDR3 protein, clone size, J gene, D gene, V gene. D genes are given only for firm matches. Size values are once, few and many counts, or a class for expanded clones, and some rows have none.

TGTGCCAGTAGTCCTTGGCCCAGCGGGGGGGCAGATGAGCAGTTCTTC,CASSPWPSGGADEQFF,few,TRBJ2-1,TRBD2,TRBV19
TGTGCCAGCAGCGTAGGGGACAGGGGGCAAGAGACCCAGTACTTC,CASSVGDRGQETQYF,NA,TRBJ2-5,TRBD1,TRBV9
TGCGCCAGCAGCTTGGGACAGGCGAGCTCCTACGAGCAGTACTTC,CASSLGQASSYEQYF,large,TRBJ2-7,NA,TRBV5-1
TGTGCCAGCAGCTTTAGCCAAGGGGGCGCGACTGAAGCTTTCTTT,CASSFSQGGATEAFF,NA,TRBJ1-1,TRBD1,TRBV7-9
TGCGCCAGCAGCTTCGGACGAACGAATCAGCCCCAGCATTTT,CASSFGRTNQPQHF,NA,TRBJ1-5,NA,TRBV5-1
TGCGCCAGCAGCCAAGATGGGACAGCCTATGGCTACACCTTC,CASSQDGTAYGYTF,NA,TRBJ1-2,TRBD1,TRBV4-1
TGCAGCGCCCAGGGGGCTACTTACAATGAGCAGTTCTTC,CSAQGATYNEQFF,NA,TRBJ2-1,TRBD1,TRBV20-1
TGTGCCAGCAGTTCCCCGGGACAGAGATACGAGCAGTACTTC,CASSSPGQRYEQYF,once,TRBJ2-7,TRBD1,TRBV6-5
TGTGCCACCGGACAGGGGGCGCGAAACACAGATACGCAGTATTTT,CATGQGARNTDTQYF,NA,TRBJ2-3,TRBD1,TRBV24-1
TGTGCCAGTAGTATAGGGGGGACCCTTAACACTGAAGCTTTCTTT,CASSIGGTLNTEAFF,once,TRBJ1-1,NA,TRBV19
TGTGCCAGCAGTCCCCTTCAAGCAGATACGCAGTATTTT,CASSPLQADTQYF,NA,TRBJ2-3,NA,TRBV27
TGTGCCAGCAGCCCACCTAATCAGCCCCAGCATTTT,CASSPPNQPQHF,NA,TRBJ1-5,NA,TRBV7-2
TGTGCCAGCAGCTCCCGGACAGGGGACACTGAAGCTTTCTTT,CASSSRTGDTEAFF,NA,TRBJ1-1,TRBD1,TRBV11-3
TGTGCCAGCAGCCTACGGACGGGCACCGGGGAGCTGTTTTTT,CASSLRTGTGELFF,NA,TRBJ2-2,NA,TRBV7-2
TGTGCCAGCAGTTACTCACAGGGAAATCAGCCCCAGCATTTT,CASSYSQGNQPQHF,few,TRBJ1-5,NA,TRBV6-5
TGCAGTTCGGGCGGGGGGAACACAGATACGCAGTATTTT,CSSGGGNTDTQYF,NA,TRBJ2-3,TRBD2,TRBV20-1
TGCAGTGCTCTCTTTGCTCTCTATAATATGGCCATGAACACTGAAGCTTTCTTT,CSALFALYNMAMNTEAFF,NA,TRBJ1-1,NA,TRBV20-1
TGTGCCAGCAAGGATGAGTACACTGAAGCTTTCTTT,CASKDEYTEAFF,NA,TRBJ1-1,NA,TRBV2
TGTGCCAGCAGCTTCGGACGGACTAGCACAGATACGCAGTATTTT,CASSFGRTSTDTQYF,NA,TRBJ2-3,NA,TRBV7-9
TGTGCCAGCAGCTTATCGAGGGGCGCACCGGTAAGCGATACGCAGTATTTT,CASSLSRGAPVSDTQYF,NA,TRBJ2-3,NA,TRBV7-2
TGTGCCATCAATCTGACAGATTTGAACACTGAAGCTTTCTTT,CAINLTDLNTEAFF,NA,TRBJ1-1,NA,TRBV10-3
TGTGCCAGTAGGATATTACAGGGAATCGAGGATGGCTACACCTTC,CASRILQGIEDGYTF,NA,TRBJ1-2,NA,TRBV19
TGTGCCAGTAGTATCCAGAGCCTAACTGAAGCTTTCTTT,CASSIQSLTEAFF,NA,TRBJ1-1,NA,TRBV19
TGTGCCACCAGCAGAGGAGGGACAGGGGGCTATGGCTACACCTTC,CATSRGGTGGYGYTF,NA,TRBJ1-2,TRBD1,TRBV15
TGTGCCATCCGGACAGGGGACACCGGGGAGCTGTTTTTT,CAIRTGDTGELFF,NA,TRBJ2-2,TRBD1,TRBV24-1
TGCAGTGCTCGCCCCAGGACGCGACGGACTGAAGCTTTCTTT,CSARPRTRRTEAFF,once,TRBJ1-1,NA,TRBV20-1
TGCAGTGCCCAGCGGTGGGGGGAAGCTTTCTTT,CSAQRWGEAFF,NA,TRBJ1-1,NA,TRBV20-1
TGCAGTGCTAGAGGGAGCTCCTATAATTCACCCCTCCACTTT,CSARGSSYNSPLHF,NA,TRBJ1-6,NA,TRBV20-1
TGTGCCAGCAGTTCCAATGGGGACGGATTCTATGGCTACACCTTC,CASSSNGDGFYGYTF,NA,TRBJ1-2,NA,TRBV7-2
TGTGCCAGCAGCAAAGGGACAGGTAATGGCTACACCTTC,CASSKGTGNGYTF,NA,TRBJ1-2,NA,TRBV21-1
TGTGCCAGCAGTCCCACAGGGGGAGGATCCTACAATGAGCAGTTCTTC,CASSPTGGGSYNEQFF,NA,TRBJ2-1,TRBD1,TRBV28
TGTGCCAGCAGCTCTACTAGCGGGAGGAACGAGCAGTACTTC,CASSSTSGRNEQYF,NA,TRBJ2-7,TRBD2,TRBV7-2
TGTGCCAGCAGTGTCAGAAACGAAGGGAGGGATGGTTTCTTT,CASSVRNEGRDGFF,NA,TRBJ1-1,NA,TRBV6-1
TGCAGCGTTGAAGGGGGGGGAGGCACTGAAGCTTTCTTT,CSVEGGGGTEAFF,NA,TRBJ1-1,NA,TRBV29-1
TGTGCCGCAGGAGAGGCTCACTCTATCGGGGAGGATGGCACAGATACGCAGTATTTT,CAAGEAHSIGEDGTDTQYF,few,TRBJ2-3,NA,TRBV7-8
TGTGCCAGCAGCCTTCCCAGAACGGTAGATGGCTACACCTTC,CASSLPRTVDGYTF,few,TRBJ1-2,NA,TRBV6-1
TGTGCCAGCAGTTTCACCGGGACAGGGGACGCAGATACGCAGTATTTT,CASSFTGTGDADTQYF,once,TRBJ2-3,TRBD1,TRBV5-4
TGTGCCAGCAGTGAAGCATTTCAGGGACCCCGCTCCTACGAGCAGTACTTC,CASSEAFQGPRSYEQYF,NA,TRBJ2-7,NA,TRBV6-1
TGTGCCAGCAGCTTCCTATATAGCAATCGGCCCCAGCATTTT,CASSFLYSNRPQHF,NA,TRBJ1-5,NA,TRBV7-9
TGTGCCAGTAGTACACAGGATATTGGCTACGAGCAGTACTTC,CASSTQDIGYEQYF,NA,TRBJ2-7,NA,TRBV19